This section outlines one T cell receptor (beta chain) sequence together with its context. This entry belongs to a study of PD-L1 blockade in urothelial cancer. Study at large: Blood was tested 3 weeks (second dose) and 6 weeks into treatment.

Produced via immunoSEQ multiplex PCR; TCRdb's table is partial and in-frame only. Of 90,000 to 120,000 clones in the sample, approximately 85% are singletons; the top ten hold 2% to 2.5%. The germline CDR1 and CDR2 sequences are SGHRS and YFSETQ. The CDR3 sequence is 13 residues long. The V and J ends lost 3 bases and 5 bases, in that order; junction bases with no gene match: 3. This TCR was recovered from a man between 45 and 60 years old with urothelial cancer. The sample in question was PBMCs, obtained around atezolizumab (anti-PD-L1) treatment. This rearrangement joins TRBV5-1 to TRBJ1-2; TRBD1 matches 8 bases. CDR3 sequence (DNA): TGCGCCAGCAGCTCGGGACAGGAATATGGCTACACCTTC. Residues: CASSSGQEYGYTF.